This T cell receptor (beta chain) was sequenced for a study of long-term antiretroviral therapy in people with HIV. This clone was seen more than once but under ten times. The immunoSEQ assay was v3.0, run at survey level. The protocol was immunoSEQ multiplex PCR, while the TCRdb copy is restricted to in-frame clones and leaves out a portion. The sample records some 23,000 clones, around three quarters being singletons. This sequence originates from a woman between 40 and 55 years old with HIV. The sample was unsorted PBMCs, taken 1.1 years before starting antiretroviral therapy.

The CDR3 protein is CASSLVPRYGYTF. DNA for the CDR3: TGTGCCAGCAGTTTAGTTCCCCGATATGGCTACACCTTC. The J gene is TRBJ1-2, the V gene TRBV28; D gene uncertain. Germline CDR1 MDHEN, CDR2 SYDVKM. The CDR3 is made up of 13 amino acids. V lost 2 bases, J lost 5 bases, and 9 bases lay in between.